The 23 T cell receptor delta chains below come from one sample, sequenced in a study of γδ T cells in repeated Plasmodium falciparum infection. Vgamma9/Vdelta2+ and Vdelta2-negative gammadelta T cells were flow-sorted from PBMC for bulk sequencing. TCRdb re-called the multiplex PCR reads through CATT. The repertoire has around 46,000 delta-chain clones, 1.9% of them found once; the top ten carry approximately 25%. The source material was gamma-delta T cells from blood. The receptor set was obtained from a pool of human donors (malaria-infected and uninfected, not separated).

In this sample, this clone turned up many times. The protein in TCRdb stems from a much larger clone and differs at residue 7 from this DNA's translation, likely a read error; here the protein is translated from the DNA. The sample holds other DNA sequences that translate to the same CDR3. J is TRDJ1 and V is TRDV2; possible D gene TRDD3, 5 bases. Matching the DNA to germline supplied the J gene, which TCRdb does not give. The CDR3 contains 20 residues. The V gene lost 4 bases and the J gene lost 3 bases, with 32 bases spanning the gap. The germline gives CDR1 GEAIGNYY, CDR2 EKD. For the CDR3, the DNA is TGTGCCTGTGAACCTATGAGGATAGAAAGGGTTCCAAGGGTGGCCGATAAACTCATCTTT. Protein: CACEPMRIERVPRVADKLIF.

In regard to this clone: For this DNA, TCRdb reports the protein of a much larger clone, which diverges at residue 7, most likely from a read error; the protein presented here is translated directly from the DNA. The chain recombines TRDV2 with TRDJ1; 12 nucleotides line up with TRDD3. TCRdb supplies no J gene; here it was assigned by aligning the nucleotide sequence to germline. In germline, CDR1 is GEAIGNYY, CDR2 EKD. CDR3 length: 21 residues. J lost 0 bases, V lost 1 base, and 17 bases had no gene match. The CDR3 spells CACDTLSLGDTDLDNTDKLIF. The CDR3 coding sequence is TGTGCCTGTGACACTCTTTCACTGGGGGATACTGACCTCGACAACACCGATAAACTCATCTTT.

As to this clone: The TCRdb protein, from a much larger clone, departs from this DNA's translation at residue 13, likely by read error; the protein shown derives from the DNA. The V gene is TRDV3, the J gene TRDJ1, with 8 bases identical to TRDD3. No J gene is reported in TCRdb; it was inferred here by comparing the DNA with germline. The CDR3 consists of 20 residues. With 2 bases clipped from V and 0 bases from J, the junction kept 23 bases outside the gene matches. Per germline, CDR1 TVYSNPD and CDR2 GDNSRS (reference sequence). The CDR3 DNA is TGTGCCTTTGGGTCTACGTACTGGGGGTGTCCCCTCACGTACACCGATAAACTCATCTTT. It encodes CAFGSTYWGCPLTYTDKLIF.

In its sample, this clone was seen many times. Given a far larger clone just one base away, this is likely a sequencing read error. Other DNA sequences from this sample encode an identical CDR3 as well. The chain recombines TRAV36/DV7 with TRDJ1; D is perhaps TRDD3 (6 bases). Trimming stripped 4 bases from V and 0 bases from J, with 28 bases between. CDR3 size: 19 residues. Germline V gives CDR1 VTNFRS, CDR2 LTSSGIE (reference sequence). The CDR3 sequence: CAVLALRWGSPTYTDKLIF. CDR3 nucleotides: TGTGCTGTGCTTGCCTTACGGTGGGGATCGCCGACCTACACCGATAAACTCATCTTT.

This clone was observed a few times. The TCRdb protein, from a much larger clone, departs from this DNA's translation at residue 4, likely by read error; the protein shown derives from the DNA. V gene TRDV1 combines with J gene TRDJ1; 9 bases are a match to TRDD3. In the absence of a J gene in TCRdb, the DNA was matched to germline to assign it here. CDR3 length: 20 residues. Germline lookup yields CDR1 TSWWSYY and CDR2 QGS. CDR3 bases: TGTGCTCTTAGGGAACCACTGAGTTTTTGGGGGATAAAAGTTGTTTCGAAACTCATCTTT. Encoded protein: CALREPLSFWGIKVVSKLIF.

For this clone: It differs at one base from a far larger clone, so likely a read error. Other nucleotide sequences from this sample produce the same CDR3. This chain links TRDV1 with TRDJ1; TRDD3 matches 9 bases. The J gene, missing from TCRdb, was assigned here through DNA to germline matching. Germline CDR1 reads TSWWSYY; CDR2 reads QGS. CDR3 size: 24 residues. CDR3 loop: CALGELFPPFLRLAGGSYTDKLIF. The CDR3 DNA is TGTGCCCTTGGGGAACTCTTCCCCCCTTTCCTACGACTAGCTGGGGGATCGTACACCGATAAACTCATCTTT.

A remark on this clone: Translating this DNA gives a protein that differs at residue 6 from the TCRdb one, which belongs to a much larger clone; a read error is likely, and the protein shown is this translation. The V and J genes are TRDV1 and TRDJ1; 13 bases fit TRDD3. The CDR3 runs 23 residues. V lost 2 bases, J lost 7 bases, and 28 bases stayed unmatched. Germline CDR1 and CDR2: TSWWSYY and QGS. CDR3 region: CALGESRIFPVTDWGIRRGKLIF. The CDR3 DNA sequence: TGTGCTCTTGGGGAATCGCGTATTTTCCCAGTTACAGACTGGGGGATACGAAGAGGTAAACTCATCTTT.

Worth noting for this clone: TCRdb pairs this DNA with a much larger clone's protein that differs at residue 17, likely a read error; the protein shown was translated from the DNA. The gene calls are TRAV38-2/DV8 and TRDJ1; TRDD2 agrees at 9 bases. TCRdb supplies no J gene; here it was assigned by aligning the nucleotide sequence to germline. Unmatched junction bases numbered 28, after V lost 2 bases and J lost 8 bases. Per germline, CDR1 TSESDYY and CDR2 QEAYKQQN. This CDR3 region has 21 residues. CDR3 nucleotides: TGTGCTTATAGGAGTTATCCTTCCTACATTTGGTGGGGATTTAGCAGCGAAAAACTCATCTTT. This translates into CAYRSYPSYIWWGFSSEKLIF.

Comments on this clone: This likely came from a read error, as a far larger clone is one base away. The rearrangement joins TRDV1 to TRDJ1; TRDD3 agrees at 8 bases. TCRdb supplies no J gene; here it was assigned by aligning the nucleotide sequence to germline. V lost 3 bases and J lost 0; bases outside the gene matches: 18. The CDR3 loop spans 20 amino acids. Germline loops: CDR1 TSWWSYY, CDR2 QGS. The CDR3 region is CALGDLHYTGGWGYTDKLIF. The CDR3 DNA reads as TGTGCTCTTGGGGATCTCCATTACACTGGGGGGTGGGGGTACACCGATAAACTCATCTTT.

This clone has ten or more counts. The protein TCRdb gives is from a much larger clone and does not agree with this DNA's translation at residue 18, likely a read error; the protein shown here comes from the DNA. V is TRAV36/DV7 and J is TRDJ1; maybe TRDD3 (6 bases). This CDR3 is 19 amino acids long. In germline, CDR1 is VTNFRS, CDR2 LTSSGIE (reference sequence). CDR3 region: CAVLALRWGSPTYTDKLTF. The CDR3 DNA sequence: TGTGCTGTGCTTGCCTTACGATGGGGATCGCCGACCTACACCGATAAACTCACCTTT.

This clone is classed as medium-sized (0.01 to 0.1%). It may be a read error: a sequence one base away is much more abundant. The sample contains more than one DNA sequence encoding this CDR3. V gene TRDV1 combines with J gene TRDJ1, with 10 bases identical to TRDD3. The CDR3 totals 18 residues. Germline V gene lookup returns CDR1 TSWWSYY and CDR2 QGS. DNA for the CDR3: TGTGCCCTTGGGACCCGATTCCCGTACTGGGGGATCTCCGATAAACTCATCTTT. Its translation: CALGTRFPYWGISDKLIF.

In regard to this clone: TCRdb's listed protein matches a much larger clone and diverges from this DNA's translation at residue 4, likely through a read error; the protein shown comes from the DNA. The rearrangement links TRDV2 to TRDJ3, with D unclear. Here the J gene was assigned by germline matching of the DNA, as TCRdb has none. V was pared by 5 bases and J by 0 bases, with 25 bases between. The CDR3 sequence is 21 residues long. In germline, CDR1 is GEAIGNYY, CDR2 EKD. The CDR3 DNA sequence: TGTGCCTGTGGCACAAAGTGGGTCACTAGACTAAGCTCCTGGGACACCCGACAGATGTTTTTC. Translating it yields CACGTKWVTRLSSWDTRQMFF.

Remarks on this clone: For this DNA, TCRdb reports the protein of a much larger clone, which diverges at residue 10, most likely from a read error; the protein presented here is translated directly from the DNA. This chain connects TRAV38-2/DV8 to TRDJ1; tentative D call: TRDD3 (6 bases). No J gene was available from TCRdb, and it was assigned here by a germline match of the DNA. The CDR3 extends over 20 amino acids. V dropped 6 bases and J dropped 0 bases, with 30 bases sitting between them. Germline V gene lookup returns CDR1 TSESDYY and CDR2 QEAYKQQN. The CDR3 protein is CAYIVLTDGRYGPYTDKLIF. The CDR3 DNA is TGTGCTTATATAGTCCTGACTGATGGGAGATACGGGCCGTACACCGATAAACTCATCTTT.

This clone was counted many times. Only one base separates this from a far larger clonotype, so it likely reflects a read error. The sample holds other DNA sequences that translate to the same CDR3. The V call is TRDV2, the J call TRDJ1; 9 bases match TRDD3. Because TCRdb records no J gene, it was assigned here through a match of the DNA to germline. Germline-derived CDR1 and CDR2 are GEAIGNYY and EKD. V dropped 2 bases and J dropped 3; count of bases not matched to a gene: 6. The CDR3 runs to 15 residues. The CDR3 protein is CACDMLGGIPDKLIF. The CDR3 DNA reads as TGTGCCTGTGACATGCTGGGGGGGATACCCGATAAACTCATCTTT.

This clone was detected only a few times. The TCRdb protein comes from a much larger clone and disagrees with this DNA's translation at residue 4, likely due to a read error; the protein given here is derived from the DNA. The chain is built from TRDV2 and TRDJ1; D remains unclear. The J gene, not given by TCRdb, was assigned here from a germline match of the nucleotide sequence. The CDR3 loop spans 16 amino acids. The V end was cut by 5 bases, the J end by 9 bases, with 27 bases between. The germline V gene has CDR1 GEAIGNYY and CDR2 EKD. The CDR3 here is CACGARATVGWRELIF. CDR3 DNA sequence: TGTGCCTGTGGCGCCCGCGCCACAGTGGGCTGGAGGGAACTCATCTTT.

This clone turned up a few times. TCRdb assigns this DNA the protein of a much larger clone, which departs from its translation at residue 10; this likely reflects a read error, and the protein shown comes from translating the DNA. This chain uses TRDV3 with TRDJ1, with TRDD3 matching 11 bases. Because TCRdb records no J gene, it was assigned here through a match of the DNA to germline. V was pared by 5 bases and J by 7 bases, with 12 bases of the junction left unmatched. Germline V gene lookup returns CDR1 TVYSNPD and CDR2 GDNSRS (reference sequence). The CDR3 contains 14 residues. The CDR3 sequence: CAVLWGIPPGKLIF. The CDR3 coding sequence is TGTGCCGTACTCTGGGGGATACCTCCGGGTAAACTCATCTTT.

As for this clone: This DNA's translation and the protein TCRdb lists, from a much larger clone, do not match at residue 13, likely due to a read error; the protein shown is translated from the DNA. The chain links TRDV3 to TRDJ1; D possibly matches TRDD2 or TRDD3 (7 bases each). Trimming took off 1 base at V and 3 bases at J, with 27 bases between the two ends. This CDR3 contains 18 residues. The germline gives CDR1 TVYSNPD, CDR2 GDNSRS (reference sequence). The CDR3, as DNA: TGTGCCTTTAAGTTTCCTACTAGGCTGGGGGCTCCCGCCGATAAACTCATCTTT. Protein product: CAFKFPTRLGAPADKLIF. Supplemented by reference TRDV3 and TRDJ1, the full variable domain reads CDKVTQSSPDQTVASGSEVVLLCTYDTVYSNPDLFWYRIRPDYSFQFVFYGDNSRSEGADFTQGRFSVKHILTQKAFHLVISPVRTEDSATYYCAFKFPTRLGAPADKLIFGKGTRVTVEP.

There are a few counts of this clone. This likely reflects a read error, since a far larger clone is one base away. This chain links TRDV1 with TRDJ1; a weak D match, TRDD3 (7 bases). Because TCRdb records no J gene, it was assigned here through a match of the DNA to germline. CDR3 size: 19 residues. Germline-derived CDR1 and CDR2 are TSWWSYY and QGS. CDR3 bases: TGTGCTCTCGGGGAATTAGGTCCTACTGTTTCGTCTGGGGATAGTAAACTCATCTTT. Amino acid sequence: CALGELGPTVSSGDSKLIF.

This clone was counted at least ten times. With a far larger clone one base away, a read error is the likely cause. The sample holds other DNA sequences that translate to the same CDR3. The V gene is TRDV1, the J gene TRDJ1; TRDD3 agrees at 10 bases. TCRdb leaves out the J gene; it was filled in here by matching the DNA to germline. This CDR3 has 19 amino acids. From germline, CDR1 is TSWWSYY and CDR2 QGS. CDR3: CALGERSPNWGIPTDKLIF. CDR3 bases: TGTGCCCTTGGGGAACGTTCCCCCAACTGGGGGATCCCCACCGATAAACTCATCTTT.

This clone was found many times. The protein in TCRdb stems from a much larger clone and differs at residue 3 from this DNA's translation, likely a read error; here the protein is translated from the DNA. The chain uses TRDV2 and TRDJ1; D remains unclear. The J gene is not listed in TCRdb, so it was assigned here from a DNA match to germline. The V gene's germline CDR1 is GEAIGNYY and CDR2 EKD. CDR3 length: 13 amino acids. The CDR3 spells CAGDALSSDKLIF. The CDR3 DNA follows: TGTGCCGGTGACGCCCTGTCGTCCGATAAACTCATCTTT.

Note on this clone: TCRdb records a much larger clone's protein for this DNA, with a difference at residue 3 that likely arises from a read error; the protein given is the translation of the DNA. The sample holds other DNA sequences that translate to the same CDR3. The V call is TRDV1, the J call TRDJ1; 11 nucleotides agree with TRDD3. The germline V gene encodes CDR1 TSWWSYY and CDR2 QGS. V gave up 11 bases and J gave up 4 bases; unmatched junction bases: 27. This CDR3 contains 20 residues. CDR3 amino acids: CAIGESSYVWGIPGGDKLIF. For the CDR3, the DNA is TGTGCTATCGGGGAATCCTCCTACGTCTGGGGGATACCGGGAGGCGATAAACTCATCTTT.

The sample holds a few counts of this clone. A read error likely explains why the TCRdb protein, taken from a much larger clone, differs from this DNA's translation at residue 20; the protein shown is translated from the DNA. The chain is built from TRDV1 and TRDJ1; TRDD3 is a possible D gene (7 bases). TCRdb records no J gene; here it was assigned by comparing the DNA to germline. Per germline, CDR1 TSWWSYY and CDR2 QGS. The CDR3 covers 24 residues. The CDR3 protein is CALGTNGGRPSKILGIKYTEKLIF. DNA for the CDR3: TGTGCTCTTGGGACGAACGGAGGGAGGCCTTCCAAAATACTGGGGATAAAGTACACCGAGAAACTCATCTTT.

On this clone: This probably arose from a read error, given a far larger clone one base away. Other DNA variants within this sample encode the same CDR3. The V gene is TRDV3, the J gene TRDJ1; 8 bases agree with TRDD3. The J gene, missing from TCRdb, was assigned here through DNA to germline matching. Trimming cost V 0 bases and J 2 bases; bases outside gene matches: 23. This CDR3 spans 20 amino acids. The V gene's germline CDR1 is TVYSNPD and CDR2 GDNSRS (reference sequence). The CDR3 spells CAFSPPTLTGGRPYTDKLIF. As DNA, the CDR3 is TGTGCCTTTAGTCCTCCTACCTTGACTGGGGGTAGACCGTATACCGATAAACTCATCTTT.